The present entry profiles one T cell receptor (beta chain) with its context. What it binds is unknown. Between the trimmed V and J ends, which lost 5 bases and 2 bases, there was a span of 13 bases. The CDR3 extends over 15 amino acids. Looked up from germline, CDR1 is SGHTA and CDR2 is FQGTGA. Treatment in this sample: oral pan-JAK inhibitor, 5-10 mg twice daily. The sample comes from a study of CD8+ T cells in alopecia areata. Reverse transcription of extracted RNA yielded cDNA, which provided the sequencing template. Produced via immunoSEQ multiplex PCR; TCRdb's table is partial and in-frame only. The repertoire holds around 110,000 clones, with roughly 84% as singletons. Study-wide results and limits: Many expanded lesional clones persisted in scalp and blood during tofacitinib treatment.

The TCR sequence derives from a human donor with alopecia areata. The chain has TRBV7-3 and TRBJ2-1; maybe TRBD2 (5 bases). Specimen: CD8+ T cells sorted from blood, collected at week 24, from a patient treated with tofacitinib. The CDR3 coding sequence is TGTGCCAGCAGCCCTGGACTTATAACCTACAATGAGCAGTTCTTC. Translation: CASSPGLITYNEQFF.